A single sample gave rise to the 29 T cell receptor beta chains below, sequenced in a study of OX40 agonist ivuxolimab in advanced cancers. The table came from immunoSEQ multiplex PCR; TCRdb's copy has only in-frame clones and leaves some out. The data hold about 100,000 clones, with 90% to 96% observed a single time. This specimen was CD4+ or CD8+ T cells sorted from blood, taken in a trial of the OX40 agonist ivuxolimab. These receptors all come from an adult with an advanced solid tumor such as melanoma, head and neck, liver or kidney cancer.

V usage is TRBV9 and J usage is TRBJ2-7; no clear D gene. The CDR3 is made up of 14 amino acids. Germline V gives CDR1 SGDLS, CDR2 YYNGEE. Trimming removed 1 base at V and 6 bases at J, with 14 bases between. The CDR3 DNA sequence: TGTGCCAGCAGCGTAAACAGCGTTGGTGGCGAGCAGTACTTC. Its translation is CASSVNSVGGEQYF.

The chain is built from TRBV19 and TRBJ1-5; D gene ambiguous. The germline V gene has CDR1 LNHDA and CDR2 SQIVND (reference sequence). Trimming stripped 6 bases from V and 3 bases from J, with 6 bases between. The CDR3 sequence is 12 residues long. CDR3 sequence: CASRQYNQPQHF. For the CDR3, the DNA is TGTGCCAGTAGGCAGTACAATCAGCCCCAGCATTTT.

V and J are TRBV6-5 and TRBJ2-7; a weak D match, TRBD1 (5 bases). Trimming took 2 bases from V and 2 from J, leaving 13 bases between them. The CDR3 loop spans 15 amino acids. Per germline, CDR1 MNHEY and CDR2 SVGAGI. CDR3 protein: CASSYGSGWTYEQYF. The CDR3 DNA sequence: TGTGCCAGCAGTTACGGGTCAGGGTGGACCTACGAGCAGTACTTC.

This clone has a single count. The rearrangement uses TRBV5-4 and TRBJ2-3, with D uncertain. From germline, CDR1 is SGHNT and CDR2 YYREEE (reference sequence). The CDR3 contains 19 residues. With 1 base removed from V and 2 bases from J, the gap between germline ends came to 23 bases. The CDR3 region has the DNA TGTGCCAGCAGCTTGTTGGAGATTCCAACCTACCTGGACACAGATACGCAGTATTTT. Protein sequence: CASSLLEIPTYLDTDTQYF.

The chain uses TRBV28 and TRBJ2-3; 7 bases match TRBD2. CDR1 is MDHEN, CDR2 SYDVKM, per germline. This CDR3 has 14 amino acids. Losses at the gene ends were 5 bases for V and 4 bases for J; bases not matched to a gene: 6. The CDR3 sequence: CASSLRGVPDTQYF. The CDR3 nucleotides read TGTGCCAGCAGTCTCCGGGGGGTCCCAGATACGCAGTATTTT. Complete variable domain (other parts from reference TRBV28 and TRBJ2-3): DVKVTQSSRYLVKRTGEKVFLECVQDMDHENMFWYRQDPGLGLRLIYFSYDVKMKEKGDIPEGYSVSREKKERFSLILESASTNQTSMYLCASSLRGVPDTQYFGPGTRLTVL.

A note on this clone: The sample contains more than one DNA sequence encoding this CDR3. V is TRBV7-9 and J is TRBJ1-1; D is uncertain. The germline gives CDR1 SEHNR, CDR2 FQNEAQ (reference sequence). The ends were cut back, 2 bases at V and 1 base at J, with 2 bases in the middle. The CDR3 runs 12 residues. CDR3 in DNA: TGTGCCAGCAGCTTACAGAACACTGAAGCTTTCTTT. Amino acids: CASSLQNTEAFF.

The V gene is TRBV7-9, the J gene TRBJ2-7, with D possibly TRBD2 on 6 matching bases. V shed 2 bases and J shed 7 bases, with 15 bases lying between them. Germline values: CDR1 SEHNR, CDR2 FQNEAQ (reference sequence). The CDR3 contains 14 residues. CDR3 DNA sequence: TGTGCCAGCAGCTTAACGGGGAGGCCGTGGGAGCAGTACTTC. This sequence encodes CASSLTGRPWEQYF.

The chain joins TRBV4-3 to TRBJ2-7, with 11 nucleotides matching TRBD2. This CDR3 region has 15 residues. V shed 3 bases, J shed 3 bases, and the junction held 4 bases outside the gene matches. CDR1 is LGHNA, CDR2 YSLEER, per germline. Written as DNA, the CDR3 is TGCGCCAGCAGCCACTCGACTAGCGGGGACTACGAGCAGTACTTC. It specifies CASSHSTSGDYEQYF.

The rearrangement joins TRBV5-6 to TRBJ2-7, with 7 bases that match TRBD1. The CDR3 runs to 14 residues. Germline trimming cut 4 bases from V and 7 bases from J; bases unmatched to any gene: 11. The germline CDR1 and CDR2 sequences are SGHDT and YYEEEE. CDR3 nucleotide sequence: TGTGCCAGCAGCCTATCTGGGACAGTGGGGGAGCAGTACTTC. Its protein product is CASSLSGTVGEQYF.

The chain has TRBV15 and TRBJ2-1, with a weak D call TRBD2 (6 bases). This CDR3 comprises 15 residues. CDR1 is LNHNV and CDR2 is YYDKDF in the germline V gene (reference sequence). V gave up 1 base and J gave up 5 bases, with 12 bases separating them. Written as DNA, the CDR3 is TGTGCCACCAGCAGAGGGGCTAGCGTTAACAATGAGCAGTTCTTC. This codes for CATSRGASVNNEQFF.

The genes are TRBV15 and TRBJ1-2; 8 bases match TRBD1. Germline V lookup: CDR1 LNHNV, CDR2 YYDKDF (reference sequence). The ends lost 3 bases at V and 4 bases at J; junction bases unmatched: 7. This CDR3 has 15 residues. The CDR3 sequence: CATSRDRASGYGYTF. CDR3 in DNA: TGTGCCACCAGCAGGGACAGGGCTTCTGGCTATGGCTACACCTTC.

The CDR3 nucleotides are TGCGCCAGCAGGCGGGGGGGCCCCACAGATACGCAGTATTTT. Translated: CASRRGGPTDTQYF. The chain joins TRBV4-1 to TRBJ2-3; TRBD2 agrees at 9 bases. The CDR3 has 14 amino acids. Germline CDR1 reads MGHRA; CDR2 reads YSYEKL. J lost 2 bases, V lost 6 bases, and 3 bases had no gene match.

CDR3 bases: TGTGCCAGTAGTTTACAGGGGGTCGGCTATGGCTACACCTTC. Translated: CASSLQGVGYGYTF. This sequence joins TRBV19 and TRBJ1-2; the match to TRBD1 covers 8 bases. The CDR3 has 14 residues. The germline gives CDR1 LNHDA, CDR2 SQIVND (reference sequence). Losses at the gene ends were 5 bases for V and 4 bases for J; bases not matched to a gene: 6.

The chain couples TRBV29-1 to TRBJ2-1; D is ambiguous. V was pared by 0 bases and J by 10 bases, with 10 bases between. CDR1 and CDR2 (germline): SQVTM, ANQGSEA. This CDR3 is 12 amino acids long. The CDR3 protein is CSVEDAAGEQFF. The CDR3 DNA sequence: TGCAGCGTTGAAGATGCCGCCGGGGAGCAGTTCTTC.

The chain employs TRBV28 and TRBJ1-2; D might be TRBD1 (5 bases). There are 13 residues in the CDR3. V was shortened by 6 bases and J by 6 bases, with 14 bases between the two germline ends. Germline V gives CDR1 MDHEN, CDR2 SYDVKM. CDR3 loop: CASSREGVNGYTF. The DNA for the CDR3 is TGTGCCAGCAGCCGCGAAGGGGTTAATGGCTACACCTTC.

The genes are TRBV9 and TRBJ2-7; 11 bases align to TRBD2. After removal of 2 bases from V and 2 bases from J, the junction contained 3 bases not matched to a gene. Looked up from germline, CDR1 is SGDLS and CDR2 is YYNGEE. CDR3 length equals 15 residues. The CDR3 loop is CASSVSGGVTYEQYF. The DNA of the CDR3 is TGTGCCAGCAGCGTTAGCGGGGGGGTTACCTACGAGCAGTACTTC.

This chain uses TRBV28 with TRBJ2-5; no reliable D call. Germline lookup yields CDR1 MDHEN and CDR2 SYDVKM. V lost 7 bases and J lost 3, with 6 bases in between. This CDR3 is built from 11 residues. The chain's CDR3 is CASNGEETQYF. DNA of the CDR3: TGTGCCAGCAATGGGGAAGAGACCCAGTACTTC.

This sequence joins TRBV19 and TRBJ2-5; 13 nucleotides match TRBD2. From germline, CDR1 is LNHDA and CDR2 SQIVND (reference sequence). V gave up 0 bases and J gave up 3 bases; unmatched junction bases: 4. The CDR3 loop spans 17 amino acids. The CDR3 reads CASSIDWTSGSKETQYF. The CDR3 coding sequence is TGTGCCAGTAGTATAGATTGGACTAGCGGGAGTAAAGAGACCCAGTACTTC. The whole variable domain, filled in from reference TRBV19 and TRBJ2-5, reads DGGITQSPKYLFRKEGQNVTLSCEQNLNHDAMYWYRQDPGQGLRLIYYSQIVNDFQKGDIAEGYSVSREKKESFPLTVTSAQKNPTAFYLCASSIDWTSGSKETQYFGPGTRLLVL.

This sequence joins TRBV12-5 and TRBJ2-1, with no clear D. CDR1 is LGHNT and CDR2 is FRNRAP in the germline V gene. The CDR3 is 12 residues long. V gave up 5 bases and J gave up 8 bases, with 10 bases separating them. The CDR3 here is CASGHSRHEQFF. CDR3 coding DNA: TGTGCTAGTGGTCATTCGAGACATGAGCAGTTCTTC. The full variable domain, completed using reference TRBV12-5 and TRBJ2-1, is DARVTQTPRHKVTEMGQEVTMRCQPILGHNTVFWYRQTMMQGLELLAYFRNRAPLDDSGMPKDRFSAEMPDATLATLKIQPSEPRDSAVYFCASGHSRHEQFFGPGTRLTVL.

The rearrangement uses TRBV4-2 and TRBJ2-7; D perhaps matches TRBD2 (6 bases). Germline values: CDR1 LGHNA, CDR2 YNFKEQ. The CDR3 covers 16 residues. The germline V and J ends were trimmed by 4 bases and 0 bases, with 16 bases remaining between them. CDR3 DNA sequence: TGTGCCAGCAGCCCCAAATCGCGGGATCTCTCCTACGAGCAGTACTTC. Translated: CASSPKSRDLSYEQYF.

The J gene is TRBJ1-1, the V gene TRBV4-2; D is undetermined. CDR3 length: 13 residues. Germline CDR1 LGHNA, CDR2 YNFKEQ. Trimming left V 4 bases short and J 3 bases short, with 9 bases between. CDR3 loop: CASSLNGYTEAFF. CDR3 in DNA: TGTGCCAGCAGCCTTAATGGATACACTGAAGCTTTCTTT.

This chain joins TRBV27 and TRBJ2-7; 10 positions match TRBD2. Trimming took 5 bases from V and 0 from J; bases not matched to a gene: 16. CDR3 length: 19 amino acids. Germline lookup yields CDR1 MNHEY and CDR2 SMNVEV (reference sequence). The CDR3, as DNA: TGTGCCAGCAGTACCCCCCGACACCACTCTAGCGGGAGCTCCTACGAGCAGTACTTC. Amino acid sequence: CASSTPRHHSSGSSYEQYF.

The J gene is TRBJ1-1, the V gene TRBV7-3, with D possibly matching TRBD1 (6 bases). The germline CDR1 and CDR2 sequences are SGHTA and FQGTGA. V was cut by 5 bases and J by 3 bases, with 13 bases left in between. There are 14 residues in the CDR3. CDR3 protein: CASSPNREDTEAFF. The DNA for the CDR3 is TGTGCCAGCAGCCCAAACAGGGAGGACACTGAAGCTTTCTTT.

The V call is TRBV18, the J call TRBJ2-7, with TRBD2 matching 7 bases. Trimming at V came to 2 bases and at J to 5 bases, leaving 9 bases not matched to a gene. The CDR3 extends over 15 amino acids. Germline loops: CDR1 KGHSH, CDR2 LQKENI. The CDR3: CASSPDSGWSNEQYF. The CDR3 DNA is TGTGCCAGCTCACCAGATAGCGGGTGGAGCAACGAGCAGTACTTC.

The chain employs TRBV28 and TRBJ1-6; no reliable D call. CDR1 and CDR2 from the germline V gene are MDHEN and SYDVKM. This CDR3 has 13 amino acids. V was pared by 0 bases and J by 8 bases, with 5 bases between. The CDR3 here is CASSLWGDSPLHF. DNA for the CDR3: TGTGCCAGCAGTTTATGGGGAGATTCACCCCTCCACTTT.

The chain carries TRBV29-1 and TRBJ2-7; D perhaps matches TRBD1 (6 bases). Per the germline V gene, CDR1 is SQVTM and CDR2 is ANQGSEA. Trimming removed 5 bases at V and 1 base at J, with 9 bases between. The CDR3 sequence is 12 residues long. The CDR3, as DNA: TGCAGCGTTTTACAGGGTTCCTACGAGCAGTACTTC. Its protein is CSVLQGSYEQYF.

This chain connects TRBV6-5 to TRBJ2-7; no definite D call. Germline V gives CDR1 MNHEY, CDR2 SVGAGI. This CDR3 comprises 14 residues. V was cut by 0 bases and J by 4 bases, with 10 bases left in between. CDR3 DNA sequence: TGTGCCAGCAGTTACTCGAGAACCCTGTACGAGCAGTACTTC. It specifies CASSYSRTLYEQYF.

The gene calls are TRBV27 and TRBJ2-5; D is perhaps TRBD1 or TRBD2 (5 bases each). The J call may be in error: the DNA end matches TRBJ2-7 better. The CDR3 is made up of 13 amino acids. CDR1 is MNHEY and CDR2 is SMNVEV in the germline V gene (reference sequence). This CDR3 is CASSLGRAYEQYF. For the CDR3, the DNA is TGTGCCAGCAGTTTGGGACGCGCCTACGAGCAGTACTTC.

The rearrangement uses TRBV28 and TRBJ2-7; no clear D gene. Germline CDR1 is MDHEN and CDR2 is SYDVKM. With 5 bases removed from V and 3 bases from J, the gap between germline ends came to 8 bases. The CDR3 covers 12 residues. CDR3 in amino acids: CASSISDYEQYF. CDR3 DNA sequence: TGTGCCAGCAGTATCTCGGACTACGAGCAGTACTTC.